This T cell receptor beta chain was sequenced for a study of blood T cells in healthy people across ages. Extraction yielded at least 5 micrograms of total RNA per sample. A J-beta primer mix and a sample-barcoded 5' primer were used in a second PCR of roughly 6 to 11 cycles. MiXCR, run by TCRdb on the 5' RACE reads, gives a single entry per CDR3 protein. Here the sample spans 450,000 to 600,000 distinct CDR3 sequences, about a quarter being singletons. These data were likewise used in another study, on T cells of mothers and their children. As that study records: Reads recorded for TCR beta CDR3 numbered over 9.5 million per mother and around 2.8 million per child. The overlap seen between related mothers and children slightly exceeded that of unrelated pairs, though not significantly. No clone of persistent microchimeric T cells was detected.

The TCR sequence derives from a boy between 2 and 10 years old in good health. The sample taken for sequencing was blood.

The CDR3: CASRDRGGEQYF. The CDR3 DNA sequence: TGTGCCAGCCGGGACAGGGGTGGCGAGCAGTACTTC. V is TRBV2 and J is TRBJ2-7; 10 positions match TRBD1. The CDR3 is 12 residues long. From germline, CDR1 is SNHLY and CDR2 FYNNEI. V was pared by 8 bases and J by 6 bases, with 4 bases of the junction left unmatched.